The present entry profiles one T cell receptor (beta chain) with its context. This sample was included in a study of shared clonotypes between healthy human individuals. Across the study: Aged between 18 and 49, the donors were a couple of women and three men.

Method: immunoSEQ multiplex PCR; TCRdb's copy keeps in-frame clones and lacks some. The sample includes almost 750,000 clones, approximately 72% seen only once; the top ten take over 1.5%. Germline CDR1 LNHDA, CDR2 SQIVND (reference sequence). This CDR3 has 14 amino acids. V lost 4 bases, J lost 5 bases, and 14 bases lay in between. The clonotype comes from a woman in her twenties or thirties in good health. The chain uses TRBV19 and TRBJ1-1, with a weak D call TRBD1 (6 bases). The sequencing sample was made of memory CD4+ T cells sorted from blood. Described subset: CD45RA-negative fraction. CDR3 amino acids: CASSTRIRGTEAFF. In DNA form, the CDR3 reads TGTGCCAGTAGTACACGGATAAGGGGGACTGAAGCTTTCTTT.